The 32 T cell receptor beta chains reported below all come from one sample, sequenced in a study of OX40 agonist ivuxolimab in advanced cancers. Produced via immunoSEQ multiplex PCR; TCRdb's table is partial and in-frame only. The profile shows 65,000 to 100,000 clones, about 81% of them singletons. This specimen consisted of CD4+ or CD8+ T cells sorted from blood, obtained in a trial of the OX40 agonist ivuxolimab. All receptors derive from an adult with an advanced solid tumor such as melanoma, head and neck, liver or kidney cancer.

There are a few counts of this clone. The chain couples TRBV10-1 to TRBJ1-5; D might be TRBD1 (6 bases). Germline V gives CDR1 WNHNN, CDR2 SYGVQD (reference sequence). V shed 6 bases and J shed 4 bases, with 7 bases lying between them. The CDR3 consists of 12 residues. In DNA, the CDR3 is TGCGCCAGCAGCCAGGGGAATCAGCCCCAGCATTTT. It codes for CASSQGNQPQHF.

In this sample, this clone turned up once. V and J are TRBV27 and TRBJ1-2; D possibly corresponds to TRBD1 (5 bases). The CDR3 totals 14 residues. Trimming removed 0 bases at V and 3 bases at J, with 8 bases between. Germline assignment: CDR1 MNHEY and CDR2 SMNVEV (reference sequence). The CDR3 coding sequence is TGTGCCAGCAGTTTATCGCCACAGGACTATGGCTACACCTTC. It is translated as CASSLSPQDYGYTF.

This chain joins TRBV7-6 and TRBJ2-7; TRBD2 aligns across 10 bases. Germline CDR1 is SGHVS and CDR2 is FNYEAQ. V was clipped by 5 bases and J by 7 bases; unmatched bases: 11. The CDR3 loop spans 15 amino acids. The chain's CDR3 is CASSGWSGGVREQYV. The DNA for the CDR3 is TGTGCCAGCAGCGGGTGGAGCGGGGGGGTGAGGGAGCAGTACGTC.

The chain recombines TRBV7-6 with TRBJ1-5; D is unclear. CDR3 size: 15 residues. In germline, CDR1 is SGHVS, CDR2 FNYEAQ. With 0 bases removed from V and 4 bases from J, the gap between germline ends came to 10 bases. The CDR3 is CASSLAPGRNQPQHF. The CDR3 DNA reads TGTGCCAGCAGCTTAGCGCCCGGAAGAAATCAGCCCCAGCATTTT.

The rearrangement joins TRBV2 to TRBJ1-2; possibly TRBD1 for D (5 bases). The CDR3 extends over 14 amino acids. Trimming stripped 3 bases from V and 8 bases from J, with 16 bases between. Germline assignment: CDR1 SNHLY and CDR2 FYNNEI. CDR3 DNA sequence: TGTGCCAGCAGTGATCCGGAAAGGGGATGGGGCTACACCTTC. Its translation: CASSDPERGWGYTF.

J is TRBJ2-2 and V is TRBV28, with D possibly being TRBD1 or TRBD2 (6 bases each). The CDR3 sequence is 14 residues long. Germline V gives CDR1 MDHEN, CDR2 SYDVKM. V was shortened by 8 bases and J by 7 bases, with 17 bases between the two germline ends. Here the CDR3 DNA reads TGTGCCAGCTTTGGGGGGCGCTTTATCGGGGAGCTGTTTTTT. Protein product: CASFGGRFIGELFF.

This sequence joins TRBV2 and TRBJ2-3; 10 bases fit TRBD1. Per the germline V gene, CDR1 is SNHLY and CDR2 is FYNNEI. The ends lost 7 bases at V and 6 bases at J; junction bases unmatched: 10. The CDR3 has 15 residues. CDR3 region: CASISGQGLFDTQYF. CDR3 coding DNA: TGTGCCAGCATATCGGGACAGGGGTTATTCGATACGCAGTATTTT.

J is TRBJ1-5 and V is TRBV12-5; tentatively, D is TRBD1 (6 bases). Germline CDR1 and CDR2: LGHNT and FRNRAP. With 7 bases removed from V and 2 bases from J, the gap between germline ends came to 18 bases. CDR3 length: 16 amino acids. CDR3 sequence (DNA): TGTGCTAGTGCCCTCGGGGGGCCGGGTGGCAATCAGCCCCAGCATTTT. Translation: CASALGGPGGNQPQHF.

Written as DNA, the CDR3 is TGTGCCAGCAGCTGGGACAGGGGGACGATTGAGCAGTACGTC. Protein sequence: CASSWDRGTIEQYV. J is TRBJ2-7 and V is TRBV7-8; 11 bases are shared with TRBD1. With 4 bases clipped from V and 7 bases from J, the junction kept 6 bases outside the gene matches. The CDR3 extends over 14 amino acids. Germline CDR1 and CDR2: SGHVS and FQNEAQ.

The chain is built from TRBV28 and TRBJ2-5; the D gene could be TRBD1 or TRBD2 (5 bases each). Trimming pared 6 bases from V and 1 base from J, leaving 18 bases between. The CDR3 spans 16 residues. The V gene's germline CDR1 is MDHEN and CDR2 SYDVKM. The DNA for the CDR3 is TGTGCCAGCAGCATCCCCGGGACCTTGGCCCAAGAGACCCAGTACTTC. This translates into CASSIPGTLAQETQYF.

This chain links TRBV7-9 with TRBJ1-5, with 7 bases aligning to TRBD1. This CDR3 has 17 residues. V lost 4 bases, J lost 1 base, and 10 bases stayed unmatched. Germline values: CDR1 SEHNR, CDR2 FQNEAQ (reference sequence). The CDR3: CASSSSRDSLSNQPQHF. DNA for the CDR3: TGTGCCAGCAGCTCAAGCCGGGACAGCCTCAGCAATCAGCCCCAGCATTTT.

This clone is a singleton in its sample. This sequence joins TRBV7-2 and TRBJ1-5; 12 positions match TRBD1. The CDR3 is 16 amino acids. Germline V gives CDR1 SGHTA, CDR2 FQGNSA. V gave up 5 bases and J gave up 7 bases; unmatched junction bases: 9. CDR3 sequence (DNA): TGTGCCAGCAGCCAGGGGGGACAGGGGGCGGCCCAGCCCCAGCATTTT. It encodes CASSQGGQGAAQPQHF.

The chain couples TRBV28 to TRBJ1-3; no clear D gene. Germline CDR1 is MDHEN and CDR2 is SYDVKM. CDR3 length: 14 amino acids. V was trimmed by 6 bases and J by 3 bases, leaving 12 bases between them. CDR3 residues: CASSLGLGGNTIYF. CDR3 DNA sequence: TGTGCCAGCAGCCTGGGGTTAGGTGGAAACACCATATATTTT. Drawing the rest from reference TRBV28 and TRBJ1-3, the complete variable domain is DVKVTQSSRYLVKRTGEKVFLECVQDMDHENMFWYRQDPGLGLRLIYFSYDVKMKEKGDIPEGYSVSREKKERFSLILESASTNQTSMYLCASSLGLGGNTIYFGEGSWLTVV.

This clone has only one observation. This chain uses TRBV7-8 with TRBJ2-5, with D possibly TRBD1 on 5 matching bases. Trimming shortened V by 3 bases and J by 4 bases, and 18 bases separated the two germline ends. The CDR3 covers 16 residues. CDR1 is SGHVS and CDR2 is FQNEAQ in the germline V gene. This CDR3 is CASSFPPPGQTETQYF. For the CDR3, the DNA is TGTGCCAGCAGCTTTCCCCCCCCAGGGCAAACAGAGACCCAGTACTTC.

A few counts support this clone. The chain links TRBV19 to TRBJ1-1; no definite D call. Trimming pared 4 bases from V and 0 bases from J, leaving 12 bases between. Germline values: CDR1 LNHDA, CDR2 SQIVND (reference sequence). There are 15 residues in the CDR3. CDR3 coding DNA: TGTGCCAGTAGTAGCTGGACGGAGATGAACACTGAAGCTTTCTTT. Protein product: CASSSWTEMNTEAFF.

The table lists this clone with a count of one. CDR3 nucleotide sequence: TGTGCCAGTAGTTACGACTACGAGCAGTACTTC. Its protein is CASSYDYEQYF. This sequence joins TRBV19 and TRBJ2-7; D remains ambiguous. This CDR3 spans 11 amino acids. V gave up 5 bases and J gave up 3 bases, with 5 bases separating them. The germline CDR1 and CDR2 sequences are LNHDA and SQIVND (reference sequence).

The V call is TRBV5-5, the J call TRBJ1-5; no definite D call. The CDR3 runs 14 residues. Per germline, CDR1 SGHKS and CDR2 YYEKEE (reference sequence). Trimming shortened V by 0 bases and J by 2 bases, and 6 bases separated the two germline ends. The CDR3 coding sequence is TGTGCCAGCAGCTTGGAAGGCCGCAATCAGCCCCAGCATTTT. Protein product: CASSLEGRNQPQHF. Supplemented by reference TRBV5-5 and TRBJ1-5, the full variable domain reads DAGVTQSPTHLIKTRGQQVTLRCSPISGHKSVSWYQQVLGQGPQFIFQYYEKEERGRGNFPDRFSARQFPNYSSELNVNALLLGDSALYLCASSLEGRNQPQHFGDGTRLSIL.

The rearrangement uses TRBV5-5 and TRBJ1-5, with TRBD1 matching 8 bases. The CDR3 is 18 amino acids. Trimming cost V 2 bases and J 2 bases; bases outside gene matches: 12. Looked up from germline, CDR1 is SGHKS and CDR2 is YYEKEE (reference sequence). CDR3 region: CASSFRQGNMGGNQPQHF. DNA for the CDR3: TGTGCCAGCAGCTTTCGACAGGGGAATATGGGTGGCAATCAGCCCCAGCATTTT.

The J gene is TRBJ1-2, the V gene TRBV9; D remains unclear. The CDR3 extends over 14 amino acids. Per the germline V gene, CDR1 is SGDLS and CDR2 is YYNGEE. Trimming took off 3 bases at V and 8 bases at J, with 17 bases between the two ends. CDR3 residues: CASSDGRERGGYTF. The CDR3 DNA is TGTGCCAGCAGCGATGGACGGGAACGGGGAGGCTACACCTTC. The variable domain in full, with the rest retrieved from reference TRBV9 and TRBJ1-2, is DSGVTQTPKHLITATGQRVTLRCSPRSGDLSVYWYQQSLDQGLQFLIQYYNGEERAKGNILERFSAQQFPDLHSELNLSSLELGDSALYFCASSDGRERGGYTFGSGTRLTVV.

This clone has a handful of counts. The chain uses TRBV4-1 and TRBJ1-6; D not resolved. The germline V gene has CDR1 MGHRA and CDR2 YSYEKL. V lost 0 bases, J lost 4 bases, and 7 bases lay in between. The CDR3 totals 15 residues. The CDR3 DNA follows: TGCGCCAGCAGCCAAGACCCTGAGTATAATTCACCCCTCCACTTT. Protein sequence: CASSQDPEYNSPLHF.

J is TRBJ2-5 and V is TRBV15; D might be TRBD2 (6 bases). Germline CDR1 is LNHNV and CDR2 is YYDKDF (reference sequence). Between the trimmed V and J ends, which lost 0 bases and 3 bases, there was a span of 11 bases. The CDR3 extends over 15 amino acids. CDR3 in amino acids: CATSRDWGEEETQYF. The CDR3 DNA reads TGTGCCACCAGCAGAGATTGGGGGGAGGAAGAGACCCAGTACTTC.

The J gene is TRBJ2-7, the V gene TRBV28; 8 bases are a match to TRBD1. This CDR3 spans 15 amino acids. The trim removed 4 bases at V and 0 bases at J, leaving 5 bases unmatched. The germline gives CDR1 MDHEN, CDR2 SYDVKM. The CDR3 nucleotides are TGTGCCAGCAGTTCGGGACAGGCCGCCTCCTACGAGCAGTACTTC. Residues: CASSSGQAASYEQYF.

The genes are TRBV2 and TRBJ1-6; D may be TRBD1 (5 bases). The length of the CDR3 is 14 residues. Germline assignment: CDR1 SNHLY and CDR2 FYNNEI. V was shortened by 6 bases and J by 2 bases, with 8 bases between the two germline ends. The CDR3 reads CASRGDAYNSPLHF. The CDR3 nucleotides are TGTGCCAGCAGGGGGGACGCCTATAATTCACCCCTCCACTTT.

The gene calls are TRBV10-1 and TRBJ2-3; 13 bases are shared with TRBD2. CDR3 length: 15 residues. Germline CDR1 reads WNHNN; CDR2 reads SYGVQD (reference sequence). Losses at the gene ends were 8 bases for V and 1 base for J; bases not matched to a gene: 3. CDR3 bases: TGCGCCAGCGGAGGGACTAGCGGGGGCACAGATACGCAGTATTTT. Translated, it gives CASGGTSGGTDTQYF.

The chain employs TRBV7-9 and TRBJ2-7, with 16 positions matching TRBD2. The V segment lost 4 bases and the J segment 13 bases; nucleotides outside the gene matches: 7. CDR3 length: 14 residues. Germline V lookup: CDR1 SEHNR, CDR2 FQNEAQ (reference sequence). DNA of the CDR3: TGTGCCAGCAGCTCTAGCGGGACTAGCGGGGGGGCTTACGTC. Residues: CASSSSGTSGGAYV.

V and J are TRBV25-1 and TRBJ2-6; 9 bases match TRBD1. Per germline, CDR1 MGHDK and CDR2 SYGVNS. Trimming at V came to 4 bases and at J to 0 bases, leaving 4 bases not matched to a gene. This CDR3 has 17 amino acids. Here the CDR3 reads CASSGDRAISGANVLTF. CDR3 DNA sequence: TGTGCCAGCAGTGGGGACAGGGCCATCTCTGGGGCCAACGTCCTGACTTTC.

This rearrangement joins TRBV28 to TRBJ1-4; D is unresolved. Trimming cost V 3 bases and J 8 bases, with 25 bases left between them. The length of the CDR3 is 18 residues. The V gene's germline CDR1 is MDHEN and CDR2 SYDVKM. The CDR3 coding sequence is TGTGCCAGCAGTTTTTTGACCAGCGGTGGGCTGGATGGGGAAAAACTGTTTTTT. It encodes CASSFLTSGGLDGEKLFF.

V gene TRBV28 combines with J gene TRBJ2-1; 15 bases agree with TRBD2. V lost 4 bases, J lost 8 bases, and 18 bases stayed unmatched. Germline lookup yields CDR1 MDHEN and CDR2 SYDVKM. CDR3 length: 20 amino acids. CDR3 in DNA: TGTGCCAGCAGTTCCCTGTGGGGGACTAGCGGGAGGATTAGGCGGGATGAGCAGTTCTTC. Protein product: CASSSLWGTSGRIRRDEQFF.

The chain recombines TRBV7-3 with TRBJ1-1; D not certain. The V gene lost 2 bases and the J gene lost 5 bases, with 6 bases spanning the gap. The CDR3 is 12 residues long. The germline V gene encodes CDR1 SGHTA and CDR2 FQGTGA. CDR3 in amino acids: CASSLLGTEAFF. Written as DNA, the CDR3 is TGTGCCAGCAGCTTATTAGGTACTGAAGCTTTCTTT. The full variable domain, with the rest looked up from reference TRBV7-3 and TRBJ1-1, is GAGVSQTPSNKVTEKGKYVELRCDPISGHTALYWYRQSLGQGPEFLIYFQGTGAADDSGLPNDRFFAVRPEGSVSTLKIQRTERGDSAVYLCASSLLGTEAFFGQGTRLTVV.

The chain employs TRBV7-3 and TRBJ2-3; D ambiguous. The germline V gene encodes CDR1 SGHTA and CDR2 FQGTGA. V lost 3 bases to trimming and J lost 4 bases, with 11 bases between them. This CDR3 has 14 amino acids. For the CDR3, the DNA is TGTGCCAGCAGCTTCGGAGTTCCCCCAGATACGCAGTATTTT. Its translation is CASSFGVPPDTQYF.

This clone occurred once. The chain joins TRBV27 to TRBJ2-5, with 9 bases lining up with TRBD2. Per the germline V gene, CDR1 is MNHEY and CDR2 is SMNVEV (reference sequence). The V segment lost 4 bases and the J segment 5 bases; nucleotides outside the gene matches: 8. This CDR3 is 15 amino acids long. This chain's CDR3 is CASSSPLAGYETQYF. Here the CDR3 DNA reads TGTGCCAGCAGTTCCCCCCTAGCGGGGTATGAGACCCAGTACTTC.

The rearrangement uses TRBV5-6 and TRBJ2-1; D ambiguous. With 1 base removed from V and 0 bases from J, the gap between germline ends came to 8 bases. The CDR3 has 15 residues. In germline, CDR1 is SGHDT, CDR2 YYEEEE. CDR3 sequence: CASSLIMSSYNEQFF. CDR3 sequence (DNA): TGTGCCAGCAGCTTGATTATGAGCTCCTACAATGAGCAGTTCTTC.